This T cell receptor (beta chain) comes out of a study of blood T cells in healthy people across ages. The CDR3 spans 14 residues. V gave up 4 bases and J gave up 2 bases, with 12 bases separating them. Germline CDR1 and CDR2: SGHRS and YFSETQ. Overall study findings and caveats: Any conclusive comparison of naive versus antigen-experienced cells was prevented by using unsorted PBMCs. In the absence of known donor CMV status, changes in expanded clonotypes were possibly confounded. The fall in TCR beta diversity per million T cells was roughly linear with age.

This clonotype appeared a few times. Its antigen remains unidentified. Primed by a sample-barcoded 5' primer and a J-beta primer mix, a second PCR proceeded for about 6 to 12 cycles. MiXCR, run by TCRdb on the 5' RACE reads, gives a single entry per CDR3 protein. The sample shows approximately 770,000 distinct CDR3 sequences, 58% of them seen only once. Each sample yielded at least 5.5 micrograms of PBMC total RNA. This TCR was recovered from a man aged 25-40 years in good health. Input material: blood. The chain uses TRBV5-1 and TRBJ1-2; TRBD1 is a possible D gene (5 bases). The CDR3 loop reads CASSEQWGNYGYTF. The CDR3 bases are TGCGCCAGCAGCGAGCAGTGGGGGAACTATGGCTACACCTTC.